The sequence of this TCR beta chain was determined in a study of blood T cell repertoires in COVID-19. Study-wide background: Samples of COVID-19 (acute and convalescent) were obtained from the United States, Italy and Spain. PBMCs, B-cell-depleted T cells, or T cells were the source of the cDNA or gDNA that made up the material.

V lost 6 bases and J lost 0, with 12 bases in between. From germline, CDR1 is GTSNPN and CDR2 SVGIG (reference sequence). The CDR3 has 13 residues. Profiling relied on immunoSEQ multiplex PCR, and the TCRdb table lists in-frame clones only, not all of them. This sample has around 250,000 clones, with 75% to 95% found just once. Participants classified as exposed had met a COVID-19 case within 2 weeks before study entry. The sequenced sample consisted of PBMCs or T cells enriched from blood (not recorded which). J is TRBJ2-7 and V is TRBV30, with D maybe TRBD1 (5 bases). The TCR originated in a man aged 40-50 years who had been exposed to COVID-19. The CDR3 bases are TGTGCCTGCGACAGTCTCTACTCCTACGAGCAGTACTTC. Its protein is CACDSLYSYEQYF.